This entry lists 26 T cell receptor beta chains sequenced from one sample in a study of shared T cell receptors in the human thymus. Only in-frame clones appear in the TCRdb table, and some are missing; sequencing was by immunoSEQ multiplex PCR. There are approximately 660,000 clones in the sample; roughly 90% occur only once, and about 0.01% lies in the top ten. The same sample was also studied in work on human thymus T cells.

The sample taken for sequencing was thymocytes. The receptors stem from a boy under three years old with a congenital heart defect.

Worth noting for this clone: This sample includes further DNA sequences coding for the same CDR3. The rearrangement links TRBV30 to TRBJ1-5; D is perhaps TRBD1 (6 bases). Trimming cost V 0 bases and J 3 bases, with 12 bases left between them. CDR3 size: 15 residues. Germline V gives CDR1 GTSNPN, CDR2 SVGIG (reference sequence). DNA of the CDR3: TGTGCCTGGAGTGTAGGTTGGGGGCTCAATCAGCCCCAGCATTTT. As protein: CAWSVGWGLNQPQHF.

The chain carries TRBV5-6 and TRBJ2-5, with a possible D match to TRBD1 (5 bases). V lost 2 bases and J 5 bases, leaving 10 bases between the germline ends. The CDR3 is made up of 13 amino acids. CDR1 is SGHDT, CDR2 YYEEEE, per germline. The CDR3 loop reads CASSFIGAETQYF. The CDR3 DNA sequence: TGTGCCAGCAGCTTCATAGGGGCGGAGACCCAGTACTTC.

The sample holds a few counts of this clone. The chain couples TRBV5-5 to TRBJ2-7; 7 nucleotides align to TRBD1. The CDR3 spans 13 residues. CDR1 is SGHKS and CDR2 is YYEKEE in the germline V gene (reference sequence). J gave up 7 bases and V 0 bases, and 4 bases lay outside the gene matches. CDR3 DNA sequence: TGTGCCAGCAGCTTGGGGGTACAGGGGGAGCAGTACTTC. Protein product: CASSLGVQGEQYF.

The genes are TRBV7-9 and TRBJ2-5; D is unresolved. With the DNA end fitting TRBJ2-7 better, the J assignment may be wrong. Germline CDR1 reads SEHNR; CDR2 reads FQNEAQ (reference sequence). The CDR3 runs 14 residues. DNA of the CDR3: TGTGCCAGCAGCCGTCAAACTGATTCCTACGAGCAGTACTTC. It encodes CASSRQTDSYEQYF.

V gene TRBV5-5 combines with J gene TRBJ2-5; TRBD2 aligns across 11 bases. V was clipped by 7 bases and J by 5 bases; unmatched bases: 13. The CDR3 is 16 amino acids. Germline values: CDR1 SGHKS, CDR2 YYEKEE (reference sequence). The DNA of the CDR3 is TGTGCCAGCGCCAACGTGACTAGCGGGAAGCGGGAGACCCAGTACTTC. Amino acids: CASANVTSGKRETQYF.

This clone has only one observation. J is TRBJ1-2 and V is TRBV28; 9 bases match TRBD1. Germline lookup yields CDR1 MDHEN and CDR2 SYDVKM. V dropped 6 bases and J dropped 2; count of bases not matched to a gene: 10. This CDR3 spans 16 amino acids. CDR3 amino acids: CASSAGWTGDNYGYTF. The CDR3 nucleotides read TGTGCCAGCAGCGCGGGGTGGACAGGGGACAACTATGGCTACACCTTC.

CDR3 DNA sequence: TGTGCCAGCAGCTGGACCAGGGTAACTAATGAAAAACTGTTTTTT. This encodes CASSWTRVTNEKLFF. The chain links TRBV7-6 to TRBJ1-4; D may be TRBD1 (5 bases). This CDR3 region has 15 residues. The germline gives CDR1 SGHVS, CDR2 FNYEAQ. The V end was cut by 4 bases, the J end by 1 base, with 10 bases between.

The V call is TRBV5-4, the J call TRBJ2-1; perhaps TRBD1 as D (5 bases). Germline loops: CDR1 SGHNT, CDR2 YYREEE (reference sequence). This CDR3 is built from 13 residues. The V end lost 6 bases, the J end lost 4 bases, and 11 bases lay between the germline ends. The CDR3 DNA reads TGTGCCAGCACCTCATACAGGTACAATGAGCAGTTCTTC. Translation gives CASTSYRYNEQFF. The variable domain in full, completed from reference TRBV5-4 and TRBJ2-1, reads ETGVTQSPTHLIKTRGQQVTLRCSSQSGHNTVSWYQQALGQGPQFIFQYYREEENGRGNFPPRFSGLQFPNYSSELNVNALELDDSALYLCASTSYRYNEQFFGPGTRLTVL.

The V gene is TRBV11-2, the J gene TRBJ1-4; 8 bases are shared with TRBD1. Germline-derived CDR1 and CDR2 are SGHAT and FQNNGV. The CDR3 loop spans 18 amino acids. Germline trimming cut 6 bases from V and 3 bases from J; bases unmatched to any gene: 15. The CDR3 nucleotides read TGTGCCAGCAGTAACGCCGGGACAGGTGGCCGGGCTAATGAAAAACTGTTTTTT. Amino acids: CASSNAGTGGRANEKLFF.

CDR3 nucleotides: TGCAGCGTTGTCCGGGTTAACACTGAAGCTTTCTTT. Amino acid sequence: CSVVRVNTEAFF. V gene TRBV29-1 combines with J gene TRBJ1-1; no firm D call. Germline loops: CDR1 SQVTM, CDR2 ANQGSEA. The V gene lost 4 bases and the J gene lost 2 bases, with 8 bases spanning the gap. This CDR3 contains 12 residues.

The chain couples TRBV29-1 to TRBJ1-2, with 7 bases aligning to TRBD1. The CDR3 runs to 13 residues. Germline V gene sequence: CDR1 SQVTM, CDR2 ANQGSEA. The V and J ends lost 7 bases and 5 bases, in that order; junction bases with no gene match: 10. CDR3 DNA sequence: TGCAGCGGTCGACAGGGCCCGAAATATGGCTACACCTTC. Translated, it gives CSGRQGPKYGYTF.

The rearrangement joins TRBV7-9 to TRBJ2-3, with TRBD1 matching over 9 bases. V dropped 5 bases and J dropped 3; count of bases not matched to a gene: 6. Germline CDR1 and CDR2: SEHNR and FQNEAQ (reference sequence). This CDR3 contains 15 residues. The CDR3 nucleotides read TGTGCCAGCAGCACACAGGGGGCGGGTACAGATACGCAGTATTTT. Translated: CASSTQGAGTDTQYF.

This rearrangement joins TRBV11-3 to TRBJ2-7, with D tentatively TRBD2 (6 bases). Germline V lookup: CDR1 SGHNT, CDR2 YENEEA. This CDR3 comprises 15 residues. The germline V and J ends were trimmed by 2 bases and 3 bases, with 14 bases remaining between them. The CDR3 nucleotides read TGTGCCAGCAGCTTATATAGCGGCAAGGACTACGAGCAGTACTTC. This codes for CASSLYSGKDYEQYF. Supplemented by reference TRBV11-3 and TRBJ2-7, the full variable domain reads EAGVVQSPRYKIIEKKQPVAFWCNPISGHNTLYWYLQNLGQGPELLIRYENEEAVDDSQLPKDRFSAERLKGVDSTLKIQPAELGDSAVYLCASSLYSGKDYEQYFGPGTRLTVT.

The chain has TRBV21-1 and TRBJ2-1; the table names TRBD2, a call not compared with the DNA. TRBV21-1 is a pseudogene locus. The CDR3 has 17 amino acids. CDR3 DNA: TGTGCCAGCGGAACGACTGGGTGGAGTAGCGGAGTCAATGAGCAGTTCTTC. It is translated as CASGTTGWSSGVNEQFF.

The chain couples TRBV30 to TRBJ2-1; maybe TRBD2 (6 bases). The CDR3 length is 13 residues. Germline lookup yields CDR1 GTSNPN and CDR2 SVGIG (reference sequence). Between the trimmed V and J ends, which lost 1 base and 2 bases, there was a span of 6 bases. The CDR3 nucleotides read TGTGCCTGGAGTGGCGGGGCCTACAATGAGCAGTTCTTC. Protein sequence: CAWSGGAYNEQFF. The full variable domain, its missing parts supplied by reference TRBV30 and TRBJ2-1, is SQTIHQWPATLVQPVGSPLSLECTVEGTSNPNLYWYRQAAGRGLQLLFYSVGIGQISSEVPQNLSASRPQDRQFILSSKKLLLSDSGFYLCAWSGGAYNEQFFGPGTRLTVL.

The DNA for the CDR3 is TGCGCCAGCAGCCCCCGCGCACAGGCGAACACCGGGGAGCTGTTTTTT. Its protein is CASSPRAQANTGELFF. The chain is built from TRBV4-1 and TRBJ2-2; TRBD1 is a possible D gene (5 bases). This CDR3 contains 16 residues. V gave up 4 bases and J gave up 0 bases, with 12 bases separating them. Per the germline V gene, CDR1 is MGHRA and CDR2 is YSYEKL.

The chain employs TRBV4-1 and TRBJ2-3; 9 nucleotides line up with TRBD2. Germline values: CDR1 MGHRA, CDR2 YSYEKL. The CDR3 runs 21 residues. The V gene end was trimmed by 0 bases and the J gene end by 0 bases; junction bases not matched to a gene: 16. CDR3 protein: CASSQDREGLAGPISTDTQYF. CDR3 bases: TGCGCCAGCAGCCAAGATAGGGAAGGGCTAGCGGGACCTATCAGCACAGATACGCAGTATTTT.

In its sample, this clone was seen once. This rearrangement joins TRBV28 to TRBJ1-1; no clear D. This CDR3 spans 14 amino acids. In germline, CDR1 is MDHEN, CDR2 SYDVKM. V lost 6 bases, J lost 5 bases, and 16 bases lay in between. The CDR3 nucleotides read TGTGCCAGCAGACGCCCGGAGGCGCGGACTGAAGCTTTCTTT. Translation gives CASRRPEARTEAFF.

The V gene is TRBV6-6, the J gene TRBJ1-4; weak D call: TRBD1 (6 bases). Trimming left V 0 bases short and J 8 bases short, with 13 bases between. CDR3 length: 15 amino acids. Germline CDR1 MNHNY, CDR2 SVGAGI (reference sequence). CDR3 in amino acids: CASSYSQGRWEKLFF. For the CDR3, the DNA is TGTGCCAGCAGTTACTCGCAGGGGCGATGGGAAAAACTGTTTTTT.

V usage is TRBV11-2 and J usage is TRBJ2-7; 11 bases are a match to TRBD2. Germline lookup yields CDR1 SGHAT and CDR2 FQNNGV. There are 17 residues in the CDR3. With 1 base clipped from V and 3 bases from J, the junction kept 8 bases outside the gene matches. CDR3 nucleotides: TGTGCCAGCAGCTTAGGGGGACTAGCGGAGGCGGGCTACGAGCAGTACTTC. This translates into CASSLGGLAEAGYEQYF.

The V gene is TRBV7-3, the J gene TRBJ2-1; 8 nucleotides line up with TRBD1. CDR1 is SGHTA and CDR2 is FQGTGA in the germline V gene. The length of the CDR3 is 15 residues. The V and J ends lost 2 bases and 5 bases, in that order; junction bases with no gene match: 5. CDR3 nucleotide sequence: TGTGCCAGCAGCTTAGGGACAGGCTACCACAATGAGCAGTTCTTC. Its translation is CASSLGTGYHNEQFF. The entire variable domain, with the rest obtained from reference TRBV7-3 and TRBJ2-1, is as follows: GAGVSQTPSNKVTEKGKYVELRCDPISGHTALYWYRQSLGQGPEFLIYFQGTGAADDSGLPNDRFFAVRPEGSVSTLKIQRTERGDSAVYLCASSLGTGYHNEQFFGPGTRLTVL.

V gene TRBV28 combines with J gene TRBJ2-3, with TRBD1 matching over 8 bases. CDR1 and CDR2 from the germline V gene are MDHEN and SYDVKM. The CDR3 runs to 14 residues. Trimming removed 7 bases from V and 1 base from J; junction bases left unmatched: 4. CDR3: CASTLTGGTDTQYF. CDR3 nucleotide sequence: TGTGCCAGCACCCTGACAGGGGGCACAGATACGCAGTATTTT.

The V call is TRBV28, the J call TRBJ2-3; a possible D gene is TRBD2 (5 bases). The CDR3 length is 17 residues. Germline V lookup: CDR1 MDHEN, CDR2 SYDVKM. Trimming pared 5 bases from V and 2 bases from J, leaving 20 bases between. The CDR3 nucleotides are TGTGCCAGCAGTGCCCGCGCAGCGGCATACCCCACAGATACGCAGTATTTT. Its translation is CASSARAAAYPTDTQYF. Full variable domain (remainder filled in from reference TRBV28 and TRBJ2-3): DVKVTQSSRYLVKRTGEKVFLECVQDMDHENMFWYRQDPGLGLRLIYFSYDVKMKEKGDIPEGYSVSREKKERFSLILESASTNQTSMYLCASSARAAAYPTDTQYFGPGTRLTVL.

V is TRBV7-9 and J is TRBJ2-2, with 8 nucleotides matching TRBD1. Per the germline V gene, CDR1 is SEHNR and CDR2 is FQNEAQ (reference sequence). V dropped 5 bases and J dropped 5; count of bases not matched to a gene: 7. The CDR3 spans 15 residues. The DNA for the CDR3 is TGTGCCAGCAGCCACGGACAGGGAGAGACCGGGGAGCTGTTTTTT. Translated: CASSHGQGETGELFF.

This clone has only one observation. This chain links TRBV10-3 with TRBJ2-7; 10 bases match TRBD1. Germline lookup yields CDR1 ENHRY and CDR2 SYGVKD. The CDR3 sequence is 17 residues long. V lost 4 bases to trimming and J lost 7 bases; unmatched junction nucleotides: 16. The CDR3 region has the DNA TGTGCCATCAGTGGTGAGGGGGGGGGACAGGGGTTGGGAGAGCAGTACTTC. Encoded protein: CAISGEGGGQGLGEQYF.

The V and J genes are TRBV7-9 and TRBJ1-4, with TRBD1 identical over 9 bases. Per germline, CDR1 SEHNR and CDR2 FQNEAQ (reference sequence). This CDR3 has 14 amino acids. The trim removed 5 bases at V and 7 bases at J, leaving 5 bases unmatched. CDR3 bases: TGTGCCAGCAGCGCGGACAGGGGAGGTGAAAAACTGTTTTTT. As protein: CASSADRGGEKLFF.